This T cell receptor beta chain was captured by sequencing in a study of CXCR3-negative and CXCR3-positive naive CD8 T cells (dated by TCRdb to about 2019). Regarding the complete study: Some 150 million TRB reads were obtained in total, roughly 1.5 +/- 0.3 million reads per library. Diversity and physicochemical repertoire analyses covered 11 donors pooled from two independent experiments. For the TRBV-TRBJ cluster analysis, the naive subsets came from 5 donors, while the memory cells came from 3 donors. Findings and caveats that apply to the study as a whole: TRB CDR3s from CXCR3-positive naive cells showed higher hydrophobicity (lower Kidera factor 4), lower energy, and higher strength and volume indices than CXCR3-negative naive cells. Naive CXCR3-negative and CXCR3-positive cells from the same donor showed similar TRBV-TRBJ usage, whereas memory cells showed distinct patterns. Because surface CD5, which is linked to self-reactivity in mice, was comparable between the naive subsets, TCR interaction strength was also inferred from TRB CDR3 physicochemical properties. Freshly isolated PBMCs were used for most assays because CXCR3 expression partially decreased after cryopreservation. Both naive subsets had comparably high repertoire diversity, while memory CD8+ T cells had much lower repertoire diversity.

The CDR3 starts with the cysteine, ends with the phenylalanine, and has 16 residues. A DNA sequence was not provided. CDR1 and CDR2, per the germline V gene, are MRHNA and SNTAGT. For every CD8+ T cell subset, 250,000 to 300,000 cells were flow-sorted straight into RLT lysis buffer, and each subset was sorted in triplicate. Naive CD8+ T cells were defined stringently as CD45RO-CCR7+CD27+CD95- to exclude memory contaminants. Using standard density gradient centrifugation, peripheral blood mononuclear cells were isolated from buffy coats. A FACSAria III was used to flow-sort naive CXCR3-negative and CXCR3-positive CD8+ T cells. Total RNA was extracted from sorted cells with an RNeasy Mini Kit. Sequencing relied on a NextSeq 550. The Human TCR Profiling Kit (MiLaboratory) was used to prepare UMI-labeled 5' RACE TRB cDNA libraries. cDNA synthesis used the entire amount of extracted RNA, and PCR amplification then used the entire amount of cDNA produced. Libraries were prepared in parallel with an identical number of PCR cycles. In the original analysis: About 52,000 +/- 9,100 unique UMI-labeled TRB cDNA molecules per library were extracted with MIGEC and MiXCR, with at least two reads per UMI required. On average, each library contained about 40,000 +/- 10,000 functional in-frame TRB CDR3 nucleotide clonotypes without stop codons. After downsampling to 5000 UMI-labeled TRB molecules per sample, diversity metrics, including normalized Shannon-Wiener and Chao1, were computed in VDJtools. Clonotype-size-weighted physicochemical properties of the central five CDR3 residues (interaction energy, strength, volume and Kidera factor 4) were computed in VDJtools. One entry per CDR3 protein sequence results from the TCRdb reprocessing of the reads, with DNA left out. None of the V and J calls come from the authors' own analysis; TCRdb made them. This sample's table contains about 66,000 distinct CDR3 sequences. About 4.5% of the sample comes from the top ten.

With respect to this clonotype: Its specific antigen is unknown.

The material sequenced was naive CXCR3- CD8+ T cells from blood. This specimen's cell subset or site label, interpreted: CD45RO-CCR7+CD27+CD95- naive CD8+ T cells lacking CXCR3 (TNR3-). Recombination connected TRBV6-4 to TRBJ2-3; TCRdb's D gene call, TRBD1, goes unchecked for lack of DNA. This receptor was taken from a human donor in good health. Some clones in this sample may be carry-over from other donors' samples. The CDR3 is CASSDSSQGEEDTQYF.